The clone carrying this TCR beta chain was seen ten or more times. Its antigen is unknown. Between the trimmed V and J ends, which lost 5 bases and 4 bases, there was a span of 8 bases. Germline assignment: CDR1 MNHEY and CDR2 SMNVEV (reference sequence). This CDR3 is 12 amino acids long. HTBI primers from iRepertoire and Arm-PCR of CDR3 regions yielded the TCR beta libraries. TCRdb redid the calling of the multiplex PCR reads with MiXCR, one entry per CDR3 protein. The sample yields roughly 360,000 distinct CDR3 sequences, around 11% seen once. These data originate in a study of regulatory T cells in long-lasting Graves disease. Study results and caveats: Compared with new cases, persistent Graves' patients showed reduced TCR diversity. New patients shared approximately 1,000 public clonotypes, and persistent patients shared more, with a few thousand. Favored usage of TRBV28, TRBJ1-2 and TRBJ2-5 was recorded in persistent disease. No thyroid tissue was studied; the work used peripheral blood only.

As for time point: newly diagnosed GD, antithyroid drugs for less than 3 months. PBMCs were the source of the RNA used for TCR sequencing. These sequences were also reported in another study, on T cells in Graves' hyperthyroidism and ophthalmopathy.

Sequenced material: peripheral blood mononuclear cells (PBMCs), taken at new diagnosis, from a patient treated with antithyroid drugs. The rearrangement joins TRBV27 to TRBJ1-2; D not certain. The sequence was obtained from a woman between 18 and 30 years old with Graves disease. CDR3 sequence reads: CASSLDGYGYTF. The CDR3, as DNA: TGTGCCAGCAGTCTCGACGGCTATGGCTACACCTTC.